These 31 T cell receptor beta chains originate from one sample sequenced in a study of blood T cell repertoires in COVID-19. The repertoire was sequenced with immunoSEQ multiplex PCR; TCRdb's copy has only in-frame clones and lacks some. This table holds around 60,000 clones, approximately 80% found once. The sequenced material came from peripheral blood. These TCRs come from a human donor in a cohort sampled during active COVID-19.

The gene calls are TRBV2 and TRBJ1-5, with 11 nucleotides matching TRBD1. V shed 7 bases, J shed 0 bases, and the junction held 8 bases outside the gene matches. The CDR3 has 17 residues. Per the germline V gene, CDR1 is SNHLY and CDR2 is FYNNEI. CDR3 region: CASMSLGQGASNQPQHF. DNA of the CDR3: TGTGCCAGCATGTCCCTCGGACAGGGGGCTAGCAATCAGCCCCAGCATTTT.

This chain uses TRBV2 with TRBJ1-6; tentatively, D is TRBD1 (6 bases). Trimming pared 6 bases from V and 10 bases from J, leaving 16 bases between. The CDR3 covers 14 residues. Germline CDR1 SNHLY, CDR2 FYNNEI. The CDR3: CASRPRGGSSPLHF. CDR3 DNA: TGTGCCAGCAGGCCAAGGGGGGGTTCCTCACCCCTCCACTTT.

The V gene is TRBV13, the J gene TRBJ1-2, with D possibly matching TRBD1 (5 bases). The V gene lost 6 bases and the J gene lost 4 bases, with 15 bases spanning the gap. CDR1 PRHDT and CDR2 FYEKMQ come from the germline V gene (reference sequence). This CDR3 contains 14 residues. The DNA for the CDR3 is TGTGCCAGCAGAGGAGGGACCCCTGGCTATGGCTACACCTTC. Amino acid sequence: CASRGGTPGYGYTF.

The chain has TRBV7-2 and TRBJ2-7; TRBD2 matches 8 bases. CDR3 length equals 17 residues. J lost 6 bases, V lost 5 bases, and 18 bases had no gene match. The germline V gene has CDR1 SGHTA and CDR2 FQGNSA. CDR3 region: CASSPLFMGLGKGEQYF. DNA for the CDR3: TGTGCCAGCAGCCCTCTGTTTATGGGACTAGGAAAGGGCGAGCAGTACTTC.

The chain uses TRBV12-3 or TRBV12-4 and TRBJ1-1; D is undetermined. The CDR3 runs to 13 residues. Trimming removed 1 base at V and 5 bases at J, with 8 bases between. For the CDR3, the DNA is TGTGCCAGCAGTTTAGGGAGTAGGACTGAAGCTTTCTTT. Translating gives CASSLGSRTEAFF.

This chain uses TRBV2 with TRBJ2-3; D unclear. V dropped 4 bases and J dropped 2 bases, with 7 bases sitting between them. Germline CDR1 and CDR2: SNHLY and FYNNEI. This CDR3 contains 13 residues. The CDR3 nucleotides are TGTGCCAGCAGTGGAGACAACACAGATACGCAGTATTTT. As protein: CASSGDNTDTQYF.

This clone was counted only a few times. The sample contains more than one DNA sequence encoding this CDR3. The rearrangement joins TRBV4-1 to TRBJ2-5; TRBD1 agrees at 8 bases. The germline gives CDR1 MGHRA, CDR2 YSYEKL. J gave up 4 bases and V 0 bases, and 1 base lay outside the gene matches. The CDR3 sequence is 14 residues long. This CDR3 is CASSQEQGGETQYF. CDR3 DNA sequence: TGCGCCAGCAGCCAAGAACAGGGGGGAGAGACCCAGTACTTC.

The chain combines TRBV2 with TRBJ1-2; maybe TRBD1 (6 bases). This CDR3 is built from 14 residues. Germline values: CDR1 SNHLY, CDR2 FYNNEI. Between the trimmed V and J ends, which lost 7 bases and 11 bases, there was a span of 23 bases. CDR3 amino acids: CASTRTTGSIGYTF. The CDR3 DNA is TGTGCCAGCACCAGGACGACAGGTTCGATCGGTTACACCTTC. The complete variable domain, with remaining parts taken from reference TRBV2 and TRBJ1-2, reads EPEVTQTPSHQVTQMGQEVILRCVPISNHLYFYWYRQILGQKVEFLVSFYNNEISEKSEIFDDQFSVERPDGSNFTLKIRSTKLEDSAMYFCASTRTTGSIGYTFGSGTRLTVV.

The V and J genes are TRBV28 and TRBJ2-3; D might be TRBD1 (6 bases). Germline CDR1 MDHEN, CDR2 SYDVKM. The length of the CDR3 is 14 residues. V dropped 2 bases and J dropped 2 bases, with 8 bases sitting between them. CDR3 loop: CASSLTGNTDTQYF. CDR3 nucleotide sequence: TGTGCCAGCAGTTTAACAGGGAACACAGATACGCAGTATTTT.

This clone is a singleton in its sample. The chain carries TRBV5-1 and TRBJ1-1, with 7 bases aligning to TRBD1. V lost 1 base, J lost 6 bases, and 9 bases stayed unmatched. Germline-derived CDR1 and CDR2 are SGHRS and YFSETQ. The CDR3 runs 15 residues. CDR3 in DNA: TGCGCCAGCAGCTTGTTTCCGCAGGGGGAAGCTGAAGCTTTCTTT. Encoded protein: CASSLFPQGEAEAFF.

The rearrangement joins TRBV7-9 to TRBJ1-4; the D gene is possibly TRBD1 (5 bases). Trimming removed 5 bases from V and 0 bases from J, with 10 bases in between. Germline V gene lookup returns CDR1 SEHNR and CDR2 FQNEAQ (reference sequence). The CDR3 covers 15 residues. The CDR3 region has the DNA TGTGCCAGCAGCGTAGACAGTGCAACTAATGAAAAACTGTTTTTT. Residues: CASSVDSATNEKLFF. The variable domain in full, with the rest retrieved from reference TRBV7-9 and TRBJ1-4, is DTGVSQNPRHKITKRGQNVTFRCDPISEHNRLYWYRQTLGQGPEFLTYFQNEAQLEKSRLLSDRFSAERPKGSFSTLEIQRTEQGDSAMYLCASSVDSATNEKLFFGSGTQLSVL.

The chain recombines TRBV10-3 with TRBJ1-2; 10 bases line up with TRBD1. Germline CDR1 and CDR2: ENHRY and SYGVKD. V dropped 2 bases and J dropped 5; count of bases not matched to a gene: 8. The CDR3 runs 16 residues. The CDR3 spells CAISEGTGDRRYGYTF. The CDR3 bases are TGTGCCATCAGTGAGGGGACAGGGGATAGGAGGTATGGCTACACCTTC.

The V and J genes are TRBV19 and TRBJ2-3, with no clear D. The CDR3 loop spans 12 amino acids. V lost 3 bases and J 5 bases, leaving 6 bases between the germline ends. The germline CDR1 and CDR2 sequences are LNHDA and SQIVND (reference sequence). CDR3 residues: CASSIGGDTQYF. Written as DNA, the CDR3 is TGTGCCAGTAGTATTGGCGGAGATACGCAGTATTTT.

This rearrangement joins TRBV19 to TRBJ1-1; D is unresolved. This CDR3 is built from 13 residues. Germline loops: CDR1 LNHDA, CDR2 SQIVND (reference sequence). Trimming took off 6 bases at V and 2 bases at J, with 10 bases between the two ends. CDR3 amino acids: CASRATPNTEAFF. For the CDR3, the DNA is TGTGCCAGTAGGGCGACACCAAACACTGAAGCTTTCTTT.

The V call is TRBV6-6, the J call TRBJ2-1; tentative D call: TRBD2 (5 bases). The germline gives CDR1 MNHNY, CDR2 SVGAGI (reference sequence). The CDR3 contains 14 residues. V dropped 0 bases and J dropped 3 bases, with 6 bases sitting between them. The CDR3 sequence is CASSYSDFYNEQFF. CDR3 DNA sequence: TGTGCCAGCAGTTACTCGGACTTCTACAATGAGCAGTTCTTC.

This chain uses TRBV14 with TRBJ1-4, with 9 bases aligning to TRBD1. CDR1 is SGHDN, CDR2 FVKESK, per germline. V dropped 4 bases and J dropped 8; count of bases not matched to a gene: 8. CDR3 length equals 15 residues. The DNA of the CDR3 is TGTGCCAGCAGCCCATGGGGACAGGGATACGAAAAACTGTTTTTT. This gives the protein CASSPWGQGYEKLFF.

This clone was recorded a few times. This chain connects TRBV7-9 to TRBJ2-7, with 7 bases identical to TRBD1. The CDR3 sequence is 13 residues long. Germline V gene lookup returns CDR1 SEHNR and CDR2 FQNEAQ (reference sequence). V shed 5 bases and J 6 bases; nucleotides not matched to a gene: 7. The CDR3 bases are TGTGCCAGCAGCCAAACAGGGGTTCTCGAGCAGTACTTC. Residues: CASSQTGVLEQYF.

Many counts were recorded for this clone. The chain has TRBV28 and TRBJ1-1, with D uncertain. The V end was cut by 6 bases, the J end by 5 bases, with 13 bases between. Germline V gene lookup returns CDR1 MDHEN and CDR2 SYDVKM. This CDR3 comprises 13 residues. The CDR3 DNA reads TGTGCCAGCAGCTACAGCGGGCGGACTGAAGCTTTCTTT. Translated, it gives CASSYSGRTEAFF. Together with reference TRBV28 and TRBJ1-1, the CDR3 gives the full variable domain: DVKVTQSSRYLVKRTGEKVFLECVQDMDHENMFWYRQDPGLGLRLIYFSYDVKMKEKGDIPEGYSVSREKKERFSLILESASTNQTSMYLCASSYSGRTEAFFGQGTRLTVV.

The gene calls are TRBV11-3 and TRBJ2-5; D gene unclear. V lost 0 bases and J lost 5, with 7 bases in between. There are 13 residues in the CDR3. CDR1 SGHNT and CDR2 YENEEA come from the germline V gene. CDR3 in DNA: TGTGCCAGCAGCTTAGATATGGAGGAGACCCAGTACTTC. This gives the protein CASSLDMEETQYF.

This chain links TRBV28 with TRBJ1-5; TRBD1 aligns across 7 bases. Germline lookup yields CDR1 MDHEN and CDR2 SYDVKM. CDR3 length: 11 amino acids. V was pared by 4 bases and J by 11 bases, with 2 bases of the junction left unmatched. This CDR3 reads CASSWDRSQHF. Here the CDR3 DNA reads TGTGCCAGCAGTTGGGACAGATCCCAGCATTTT. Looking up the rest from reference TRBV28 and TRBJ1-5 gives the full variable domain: DVKVTQSSRYLVKRTGEKVFLECVQDMDHENMFWYRQDPGLGLRLIYFSYDVKMKEKGDIPEGYSVSREKKERFSLILESASTNQTSMYLCASSWDRSQHFGDGTRLSIL.

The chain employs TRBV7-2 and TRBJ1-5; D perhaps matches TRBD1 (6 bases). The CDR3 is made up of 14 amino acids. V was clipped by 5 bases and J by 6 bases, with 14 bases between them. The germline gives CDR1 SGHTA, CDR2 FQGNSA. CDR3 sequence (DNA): TGTGCCAGCAGCCCTTACAGGGTGGGTCAGCCCCAGCATTTT. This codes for CASSPYRVGQPQHF.

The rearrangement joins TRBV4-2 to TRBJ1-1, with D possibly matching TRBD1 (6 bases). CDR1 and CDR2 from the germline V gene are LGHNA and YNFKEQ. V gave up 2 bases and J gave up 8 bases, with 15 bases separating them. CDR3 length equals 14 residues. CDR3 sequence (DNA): TGTGCCAGCAGCCAAACAACTTCAGGGGAGGAAGCTTTCTTT. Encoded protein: CASSQTTSGEEAFF.

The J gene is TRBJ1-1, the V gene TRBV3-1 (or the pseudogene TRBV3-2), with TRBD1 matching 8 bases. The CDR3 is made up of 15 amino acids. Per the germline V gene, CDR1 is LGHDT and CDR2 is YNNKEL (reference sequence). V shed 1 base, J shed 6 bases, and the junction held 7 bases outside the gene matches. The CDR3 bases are TGTGCCAGCAGCCAAGGAAGGACAGGGAGAGCTGAAGCTTTCTTT. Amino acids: CASSQGRTGRAEAFF.

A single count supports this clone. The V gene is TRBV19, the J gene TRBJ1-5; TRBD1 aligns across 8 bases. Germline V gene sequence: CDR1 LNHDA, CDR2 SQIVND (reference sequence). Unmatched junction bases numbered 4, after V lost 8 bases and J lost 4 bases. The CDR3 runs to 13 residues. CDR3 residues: CASGQGWNQPQHF. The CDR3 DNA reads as TGTGCCAGTGGACAGGGCTGGAATCAGCCCCAGCATTTT.

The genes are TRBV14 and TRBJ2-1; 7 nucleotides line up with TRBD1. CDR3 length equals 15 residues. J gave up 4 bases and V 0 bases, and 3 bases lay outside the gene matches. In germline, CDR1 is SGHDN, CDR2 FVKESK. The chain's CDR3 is CASSQDMGQYNEQFF. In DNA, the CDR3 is TGTGCCAGCAGCCAAGATATGGGACAGTACAATGAGCAGTTCTTC.

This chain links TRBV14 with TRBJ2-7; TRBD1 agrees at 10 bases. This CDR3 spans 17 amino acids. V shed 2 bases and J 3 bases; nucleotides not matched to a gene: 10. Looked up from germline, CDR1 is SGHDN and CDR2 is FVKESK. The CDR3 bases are TGTGCCAGCAGCCAAAAGCTTATCGGGACAGGGGACTACGAGCAGTACTTC. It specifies CASSQKLIGTGDYEQYF. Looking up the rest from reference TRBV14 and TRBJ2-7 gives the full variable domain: EAGVTQFPSHSVIEKGQTVTLRCDPISGHDNLYWYRRVMGKEIKFLLHFVKESKQDESGMPNNRFLAERTGGTYSTLKVQPAELEDSGVYFCASSQKLIGTGDYEQYFGPGTRLTVT.

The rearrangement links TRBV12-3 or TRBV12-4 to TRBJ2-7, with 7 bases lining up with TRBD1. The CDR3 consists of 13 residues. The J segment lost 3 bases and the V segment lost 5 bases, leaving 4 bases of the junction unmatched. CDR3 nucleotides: TGTGCCAGCAGTGCCGGGACAGTCTACGAGCAGTACTTC. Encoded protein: CASSAGTVYEQYF.

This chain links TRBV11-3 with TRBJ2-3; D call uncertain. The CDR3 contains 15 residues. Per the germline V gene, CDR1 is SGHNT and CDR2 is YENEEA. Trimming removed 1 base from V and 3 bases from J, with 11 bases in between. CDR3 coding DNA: TGTGCCAGCAGCTTAGGAGGTAGCATGACAGATACGCAGTATTTT. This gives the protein CASSLGGSMTDTQYF.

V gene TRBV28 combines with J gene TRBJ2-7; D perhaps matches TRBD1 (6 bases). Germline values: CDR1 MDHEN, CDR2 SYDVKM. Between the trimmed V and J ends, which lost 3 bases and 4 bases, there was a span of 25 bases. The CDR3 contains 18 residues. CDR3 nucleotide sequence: TGTGCCAGCAGTTTGTCGGTTGGGTTGGGGACACTCGAATACGAGCAGTACTTC. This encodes CASSLSVGLGTLEYEQYF.

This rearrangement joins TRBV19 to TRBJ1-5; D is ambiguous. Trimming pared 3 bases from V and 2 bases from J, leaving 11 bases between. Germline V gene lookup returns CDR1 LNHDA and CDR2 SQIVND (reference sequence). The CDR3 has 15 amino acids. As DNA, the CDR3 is TGTGCCAGTAGTATTACCTGGCGGGGCAATCAGCCCCAGCATTTT. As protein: CASSITWRGNQPQHF.

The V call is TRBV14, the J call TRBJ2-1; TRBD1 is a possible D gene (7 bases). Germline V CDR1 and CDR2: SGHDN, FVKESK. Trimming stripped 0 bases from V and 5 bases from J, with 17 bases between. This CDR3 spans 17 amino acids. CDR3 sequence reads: CASSQDRGTALHNEQFF. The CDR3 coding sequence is TGTGCCAGCAGCCAAGATCGGGGGACAGCACTTCACAATGAGCAGTTCTTC.